The 7 T cell receptor beta chains in this list originate from one sample, sequenced in a study of post-analysis software for immune sequencing data (dated by TCRdb to 2014 to 2015). The study at large found these results: Patients showed significantly higher frequencies than controls for roughly 5 TRBV segments, among them TRBV5-6, TRBV5-1 and TRBV20-1.

Preparation of the library involved PCR. TCRdb records Illumina HiSeq 2500 as the sequencer. To reduce PCR and sequencing biases, unique molecular identifiers were incorporated into the TCR beta cDNA libraries. TCRdb handled the public reads itself, with Q25 trimming in fastp and clone calling in MiXCR, and kept productive beta chains. All rows with the same CDR3 protein become a single entry with the most common DNA and genes. In all, the sample holds around 710,000 distinct CDR3 sequences, and around 42% of those were seen once. The ten largest make up just under 5% of the sample. These receptors' antigens are unknown. The sequenced sample was blood. All receptors derive from a girl aged 5 to 17 with multiple sclerosis.

To note about this clonotype: A much more abundant neighbour one base away suggests this may be a read error. V gene TRBV20-1 combines with J gene TRBJ2-4; TRBD1 aligns across 7 bases. Germline CDR1 is DFQATT and CDR2 is SNEGSKA (reference sequence). The CDR3 extends over 12 amino acids. After removal of 6 bases from V and 14 bases from J, the junction contained 13 bases not matched to a gene. The CDR3: CSAGTASYEKYF. CDR3 sequence (DNA): TGCAGTGCCGGGACAGCGTCCTACGAGAAGTACTTC.

This chain joins TRBV5-1 and TRBJ2-3; TRBD2 is a possible D gene (5 bases). The V end was cut by 0 bases, the J end by 5 bases, with 13 bases between. This CDR3 is built from 15 residues. Germline values: CDR1 SGHRS, CDR2 YFSETQ. The CDR3 DNA reads TGCGCCAGCAGCTTGGCCAGGAATGGACTAGATACGCAGTATTTT. It yields the protein CASSLARNGLDTQYF.

V and J are TRBV6-2 or TRBV6-3 and TRBJ2-5; either TRBD1 or TRBD2 may supply D (5 bases each). The germline V gene encodes CDR1 MNHEY and CDR2 SVGEGT. V lost 6 bases and J 11 bases, leaving 22 bases between the germline ends. The CDR3 is 14 amino acids. The CDR3 loop is CASSRPGRLGEQYF. The CDR3 DNA is TGTGCCAGCAGCCGGCCGGGCCGACTGGGGGAGCAGTACTTC.

The genes are TRBV25-1 and TRBJ1-2; D might be TRBD1 (6 bases). Trimming removed 4 bases from V and 0 bases from J, with 15 bases in between. The CDR3 consists of 16 residues. Germline V gene data show CDR1 as MGHDK and CDR2 as SYGVNS. As DNA, the CDR3 is TGTGCCAGCAGTGGGGGCCAGGGGTTCGCTAACTATGGCTACACCTTC. Protein: CASSGGQGFANYGYTF.

This sequence joins TRBV7-2 and TRBJ2-5; the match to TRBD2 covers 11 bases. Germline trimming cut 11 bases from V and 4 bases from J; bases unmatched to any gene: 12. Looked up from germline, CDR1 is SGHTA and CDR2 is FQGNSA. This CDR3 is built from 15 residues. CDR3 sequence (DNA): TGTGCCGAGCACAAGACTAGCGGGACGGGAGAGACCCAGTACTTC. Translation gives CAEHKTSGTGETQYF.

The genes are TRBV20-1 and TRBJ2-1, with 8 bases aligning to TRBD2. Germline V lookup: CDR1 DFQATT, CDR2 SNEGSKA (reference sequence). V shed 3 bases and J 8 bases; nucleotides not matched to a gene: 12. The CDR3 spans 15 residues. The CDR3 reads CSARPPGTSVDEQFF. CDR3 sequence (DNA): TGCAGTGCTAGGCCCCCGGGGACTAGTGTCGATGAGCAGTTCTTC.

This clonotype showed up many times. The rearrangement uses TRBV6-2 or TRBV6-3 and TRBJ2-1; 9 nucleotides align to TRBD2. From germline, CDR1 is MNHEY and CDR2 SVGEGT. This CDR3 contains 18 residues. V lost 2 bases, J lost 0 bases, and 8 bases stayed unmatched. For the CDR3, the DNA is TGTGCCAGCAGTTACCGTCTCGGGACTAGCTTCTCCTACAATGAGCAGTTCTTC. It specifies CASSYRLGTSFSYNEQFF.